The clone carrying this TCR beta chain has at least ten counts. This entry belongs to a study of regulatory T cells in long-lasting Graves disease. This CDR3 is built from 14 residues. Germline CDR1 reads KGHSH; CDR2 reads LQKENI. V lost 3 bases to trimming and J lost 3 bases, with 12 bases between them. Time point: newly diagnosed GD, antithyroid drugs for less than 3 months. PBMC RNA served as the TCR library source. According to the study, TCR beta libraries were built with iRepertoire HTBI primers and CDR3-region Arm-PCR. From the multiplex PCR reads, TCRdb called clonotypes with MiXCR, one entry per CDR3 protein. Among roughly 400,000 distinct CDR3 sequences, approximately 16% were seen once, and the ten largest hold 23%. These data also featured in a second study, about T cells in Graves' hyperthyroidism and ophthalmopathy. That work contributes: Clinical symptoms, serum thyroxine, TRAb, thyroid ultrasound and orbital computed tomography established diagnosis. Blood held most thyroid clonotypes expanded above 0.001 frequency. Ophthalmopathy and stable hyperthyroidism were told apart by a 13 V-J model.

The sample here was peripheral blood mononuclear cells (PBMCs), taken at new diagnosis, from a patient treated with antithyroid drugs. The rearrangement uses TRBV18 and TRBJ2-7; D call uncertain. The receptor was isolated from a woman aged 18-29 years with Graves disease. DNA for the CDR3: TGTGCCAGCTCACCGTCGTCATTTTTCTACGAGCAGTACTTC. This codes for CASSPSSFFYEQYF.